The sequence of this TCR beta chain was determined in a study of radiation and T cells in renal cell carcinoma. Trimming removed 0 bases at V and 0 bases at J, with 13 bases between. The CDR3 has 16 amino acids. Germline assignment: CDR1 SGDLS and CDR2 YYNGEE. Assay: immunoSEQ multiplex PCR; the TCRdb copy retains only in-frame clones and omits some. This table has some 130,000 clones, 75% to 85% appearing once. Time point given: blood 2 weeks post-SBRT. As for treatment: 15 Gy SBRT to primary tumor, nephrectomy 4 weeks later. V usage is TRBV9 and J usage is TRBJ2-7; D possibly corresponds to TRBD2 (6 bases). The clonotype was recovered from an older woman with renal cell carcinoma. Sequenced material: blood, taken from a patient whose treatment included radiotherapy and nephrectomy. The CDR3 DNA reads TGTGCCAGCAGCGTAGGGCATATCGGGGGCTCCTACGAGCAGTACTTC. It translates to CASSVGHIGGSYEQYF. The entire variable domain, with the rest obtained from reference TRBV9 and TRBJ2-7, is as follows: DSGVTQTPKHLITATGQRVTLRCSPRSGDLSVYWYQQSLDQGLQFLIQYYNGEERAKGNILERFSAQQFPDLHSELNLSSLELGDSALYFCASSVGHIGGSYEQYFGPGTRLTVT.